These 10 T cell receptor beta chains share one sample of origin, sequenced in a study of cytomegalovirus exposure and HLA in healthy donors. Both 60 Vbeta primers and 13 Jbeta primers went into the PCR. The table came from immunoSEQ multiplex PCR; TCRdb's copy has only in-frame clones and leaves some out. The sample shows 95,000 to 150,000 clones, approximately 10% of them seen only once. The material sequenced was PBMCs. Every receptor here comes from a young woman in good health and CMV-seropositive.

The rearrangement links TRBV7-8 to TRBJ1-1, with TRBD1 identical over 8 bases. CDR3 length: 16 amino acids. V dropped 1 base and J dropped 4; count of bases not matched to a gene: 8. In germline, CDR1 is SGHVS, CDR2 FQNEAQ. CDR3 nucleotide sequence: TGTGCCAGCAGCTTAGAAGCAGGGGGCACCGTCACTGAAGCTTTCTTT. Translating gives CASSLEAGGTVTEAFF. The whole variable domain, filled in from reference TRBV7-8 and TRBJ1-1, reads GAGVSQSPRYKVAKRGQDVALRCDPISGHVSLFWYQQALGQGPEFLTYFQNEAQLDKSGLPSDRFFAERPEGSVSTLKIQRTQQEDSAVYLCASSLEAGGTVTEAFFGQGTRLTVV.

This clone was seen more than once but under ten times. The rearrangement uses TRBV29-1 and TRBJ2-5, with 9 nucleotides matching TRBD2. The CDR3 has 15 amino acids. The V gene's germline CDR1 is SQVTM and CDR2 ANQGSEA. V shed 3 bases and J 11 bases; nucleotides not matched to a gene: 16. The CDR3 DNA is TGCAGCGTTGAGGAGGCTAGCGGGATCCGGGGAGAGCAGTACTTC. It translates to CSVEEASGIRGEQYF.

This chain uses TRBV5-4 with TRBJ1-1, with a tentative D call TRBD1 (5 bases). CDR1 and CDR2 (germline): SGHNT, YYREEE (reference sequence). The CDR3 has 16 amino acids. Trimming removed 6 bases at V and 1 base at J, with 19 bases between. The CDR3 DNA reads as TGTGCCAGCAACCCCGGGGGTGCAGGTGGGAACACTGAAGCTTTCTTT. Encoded protein: CASNPGGAGGNTEAFF.

The chain links TRBV7-8 to TRBJ1-5; 12 bases agree with TRBD1. The CDR3 covers 17 residues. With V trimmed by 1 base and J by 5 bases, 6 bases remained unmatched. CDR1 SGHVS and CDR2 FQNEAQ come from the germline V gene. The CDR3 nucleotides are TGTGCCAGCAGCTTAGACGGGACAGGGGGCTTATATCAGCCCCAGCATTTT. This sequence encodes CASSLDGTGGLYQPQHF.

This sequence joins TRBV7-9 and TRBJ1-1; TRBD1 matches at 9 bases. This CDR3 is 17 amino acids long. Germline lookup yields CDR1 SEHNR and CDR2 FQNEAQ (reference sequence). J gave up 0 bases and V 5 bases, and 10 bases lay outside the gene matches. In DNA form, the CDR3 reads TGTGCCAGCAGCCCCCGGACAGGGGTTACCATGAACACTGAAGCTTTCTTT. Encoded protein: CASSPRTGVTMNTEAFF.

The chain uses TRBV7-9 and TRBJ2-7, with 13 bases matching TRBD2. CDR3 length equals 18 residues. Germline values: CDR1 SEHNR, CDR2 FQNEAQ (reference sequence). With 1 base clipped from V and 4 bases from J, the junction kept 10 bases outside the gene matches. The CDR3 bases are TGTGCCAGCAGCTTAGTTGTGACTAGCGGGAGGAGCCCTTACGAGCAGTACTTC. This codes for CASSLVVTSGRSPYEQYF. Full variable domain (missing parts from reference TRBV7-9 and TRBJ2-7): DTGVSQNPRHKITKRGQNVTFRCDPISEHNRLYWYRQTLGQGPEFLTYFQNEAQLEKSRLLSDRFSAERPKGSFSTLEIQRTEQGDSAMYLCASSLVVTSGRSPYEQYFGPGTRLTVT.

This chain links TRBV18 with TRBJ1-1; 9 bases line up with TRBD1. Germline V lookup: CDR1 KGHSH, CDR2 LQKENI. The V segment lost 3 bases and the J segment 4 bases; nucleotides outside the gene matches: 15. This CDR3 has 18 residues. The CDR3, as DNA: TGTGCCAGCTCACCCACTGTCCAGGGGACAGGGCCTAGCACTGAAGCTTTCTTT. This sequence encodes CASSPTVQGTGPSTEAFF. The full variable domain, with the rest looked up from reference TRBV18 and TRBJ1-1, is NAGVMQNPRHLVRRRGQEARLRCSPMKGHSHVYWYRQLPEEGLKFMVYLQKENIIDESGMPKERFSAEFPKEGPSILRIQQVVRGDSAAYFCASSPTVQGTGPSTEAFFGQGTRLTVV.

The rearrangement joins TRBV30 to TRBJ1-2; D is uncertain. With 2 bases removed from V and 4 bases from J, the gap between germline ends came to 11 bases. Germline V lookup: CDR1 GTSNPN, CDR2 SVGIG (reference sequence). The CDR3 is 13 amino acids. CDR3 sequence reads: CAWSPDMGYGYTF. The CDR3 DNA reads as TGTGCCTGGAGTCCAGACATGGGCTATGGCTACACCTTC.

The chain uses TRBV28 and TRBJ2-7; TRBD2 is a possible D gene (5 bases). V was trimmed by 5 bases and J by 3 bases, leaving 5 bases between them. The CDR3 is 11 residues long. Germline-derived CDR1 and CDR2 are MDHEN and SYDVKM. The DNA of the CDR3 is TGTGCCAGCAGTAGCGGCTACGAGCAGTACTTC. Encoded protein: CASSSGYEQYF.

This clone was detected only a few times. The chain couples TRBV30 to TRBJ1-5; 7 bases are a match to TRBD1. Germline CDR1 reads GTSNPN; CDR2 reads SVGIG (reference sequence). The CDR3 has 14 amino acids. The V gene end was trimmed by 2 bases and the J gene end by 2 bases; junction bases not matched to a gene: 3. CDR3 protein: CAWSYTGGNQPQHF. The DNA for the CDR3 is TGTGCCTGGAGTTATACAGGGGGCAATCAGCCCCAGCATTTT.